The clone carrying this T cell receptor (beta chain) was seen a handful of times. The antigen is undetermined. This specimen comes from a study of early T cells in non-severe SARS-CoV-2 infection. Individual cDNA molecules carried attached unique molecular identifiers. TCRdb itself ran the 5' RACE reads through MiXCR, one entry per CDR3 protein. Seen here are some 80,000 distinct CDR3 sequences, approximately 12% observed once, and the top ten hold around 3.6%. Regarding the study as a whole: The VDJdb matching leaned toward anti-spike CD8 responses and overlooked private and CD4 specificities.

V dropped 8 bases and J dropped 3 bases, with 12 bases sitting between them. The CDR3 is 13 amino acids. From germline, CDR1 is SEHNR and CDR2 FQNEAQ (reference sequence). Sequenced: whole blood. This receptor was identified in an adult who was a healthcare worker with PCR-confirmed SARS-CoV-2 infection or an uninfected control (not recorded which). V and J are TRBV7-9 and TRBJ2-3, with a tentative D call TRBD2 (6 bases). Here the CDR3 DNA reads TGTGCCAGCGTGCGGGGTAGGACAGATACGCAGTATTTT. It encodes CASVRGRTDTQYF.